These 20 T cell receptor beta chains were all obtained from the same sample, sequenced in a study of post-analysis software for immune sequencing data. Prepared TCR beta cDNA libraries contained unique molecular identifiers. TCRdb re-called the PCR reads with MiXCR, one entry per CDR3 protein. The sample lists more than 500,000 distinct CDR3 sequences; about a third were seen once. No antigen is known for these receptors. Study-level points and caveats: The five TRBV segments detected at higher frequency in patients than in controls included TRBV5-6, TRBV5-1 and TRBV20-1.

Sequencing was performed on blood. All receptors derive from a girl between 2 and 17 years old with multiple sclerosis.

The chain links TRBV29-1 to TRBJ2-1; possibly TRBD1 for D (5 bases). CDR1 SQVTM and CDR2 ANQGSEA come from the germline V gene. This CDR3 contains 14 residues. Trimming removed 4 bases at V and 8 bases at J, with 18 bases between. The CDR3 DNA reads TGCAGCGTTGTCAGAAGGGGCCAGGATGATGAGCAGTTCTTC. Protein product: CSVVRRGQDDEQFF.

The rearrangement joins TRBV12-3 or TRBV12-4 to TRBJ2-1, with 8 bases fitting TRBD2. The V segment lost 3 bases and the J segment 6 bases; nucleotides outside the gene matches: 4. CDR3 length: 14 amino acids. The CDR3 reads CASSFYGGANEQFF. The CDR3 DNA follows: TGTGCCAGCAGTTTCTACGGGGGGGCCAATGAGCAGTTCTTC.

This clonotype was found a few times. The rearrangement uses TRBV11-1 and TRBJ2-3; 9 bases are a match to TRBD1. V trimming: 5 bases; J trimming: 4 bases; junction bases outside the gene matches: 10. Germline V gene data show CDR1 as SGHAT and CDR2 as FQDESV (reference sequence). The CDR3 is made up of 16 amino acids. The CDR3 sequence is CASSPPWTGESDTQYF. Here the CDR3 DNA reads TGTGCCAGCAGCCCCCCCTGGACAGGGGAATCAGATACGCAGTATTTT. Looking up the rest from reference TRBV11-1 and TRBJ2-3 gives the full variable domain: EAEVAQSPRYKITEKSQAVAFWCDPISGHATLYWYRQILGQGPELLVQFQDESVVDDSQLPKDRFSAERLKGVDSTLKIQPAELGDSAMYLCASSPPWTGESDTQYFGPGTRLTVL.

The V call is TRBV28, the J call TRBJ2-3; D may be TRBD1 or TRBD2 (6 bases each). Germline loops: CDR1 MDHEN, CDR2 SYDVKM. CDR3 length: 14 residues. Trimming removed 7 bases from V and 3 bases from J, with 14 bases in between. Here the CDR3 reads CASMGGSGTDTQYF. The DNA for the CDR3 is TGTGCCAGCATGGGGGGCAGCGGAACAGATACGCAGTATTTT.

The chain combines TRBV6-2 or TRBV6-3 with TRBJ2-1; TRBD1 aligns across 7 bases. The junction had 7 bases not matched to a gene; V was cut back by 9 bases and J by 2 bases. Germline V CDR1 and CDR2: MNHEY, SVGEGT. CDR3 length: 14 amino acids. The CDR3 region has the DNA TGTGCCAGTAGTGACAGGGTCACCTACAATGAGCAGTTCTTC. This translates into CASSDRVTYNEQFF.

This rearrangement joins TRBV29-1 to TRBJ2-5; D may be TRBD1 (6 bases). Germline V gene lookup returns CDR1 SQVTM and CDR2 ANQGSEA. This CDR3 is 17 amino acids long. Trimming left V 4 bases short and J 1 base short, with 22 bases between. The CDR3 nucleotides are TGCAGCGTTGGAGGCCCCGTAGGACAGAGCTCCCAAGAGACCCAGTACTTC. Its protein product is CSVGGPVGQSSQETQYF.

A few counts support this clonotype. The V gene is TRBV20-1, the J gene TRBJ2-7; the match to TRBD1 covers 11 bases. With V trimmed by 0 bases and J by 4 bases, 2 bases remained unmatched. Germline CDR1 reads DFQATT; CDR2 reads SNEGSKA (reference sequence). There are 14 residues in the CDR3. The CDR3 nucleotides read TGCAGTGCTAGAGATGGGACAGGGGGATACGAGCAGTACTTC. Its protein product is CSARDGTGGYEQYF.

The chain is built from TRBV5-1 and TRBJ2-1; 14 positions agree with TRBD2. This CDR3 is 17 amino acids long. With 0 bases clipped from V and 8 bases from J, the junction kept 7 bases outside the gene matches. Germline V lookup: CDR1 SGHRS, CDR2 YFSETQ. CDR3 amino acids: CASSLATSGGAVDEQFF. The CDR3 DNA sequence: TGCGCCAGCAGCTTGGCGACTAGCGGGGGGGCTGTGGATGAGCAGTTCTTC.

This chain links TRBV7-2 with TRBJ2-3; 9 bases fit TRBD1. The CDR3 is made up of 16 amino acids. V was clipped by 4 bases and J by 3 bases; unmatched bases: 8. The V gene's germline CDR1 is SGHTA and CDR2 FQGNSA. CDR3 bases: TGTGCCAGCAGCTCCATCCGGGACAGGGAGACAGATACGCAGTATTTT. Protein sequence: CASSSIRDRETDTQYF.

This clonotype rates as medium-sized. This sequence joins TRBV12-3 or TRBV12-4 and TRBJ2-3, with D hard to call. This CDR3 region has 14 residues. V lost 5 bases and J lost 4, with 13 bases in between. The CDR3 region is CASSPTVTADTQYF. Here the CDR3 DNA reads TGTGCCAGCAGTCCCACAGTGACCGCAGATACGCAGTATTTT.

The chain employs TRBV7-2 and TRBJ2-3; possible D gene TRBD2, 5 bases. The CDR3 is 14 residues long. V was clipped by 4 bases and J by 8 bases, with 16 bases between them. Looked up from germline, CDR1 is SGHTA and CDR2 is FQGNSA. DNA of the CDR3: TGTGCCAGCAGCTCCATTAGGGCTGGGAGTACGCAGTATTTT. Translation gives CASSSIRAGSTQYF. Looking up the rest from reference TRBV7-2 and TRBJ2-3 gives the full variable domain: GAGVSQSPSNKVTEKGKDVELRCDPISGHTALYWYRQSLGQGLEFLIYFQGNSAPDKSGLPSDRFSAERTGGSVSTLTIQRTQQEDSAVYLCASSSIRAGSTQYFGPGTRLTVL.

This sequence joins TRBV3-1 and TRBJ2-1, with TRBD2 identical over 10 bases. Germline V gives CDR1 LGHDT, CDR2 YNNKEL (reference sequence). This CDR3 spans 16 amino acids. The V gene end was trimmed by 1 base and the J gene end by 6 bases; junction bases not matched to a gene: 6. CDR3 coding DNA: TGTGCCAGCAGCCAAGTAAGAGCGGGGGGGCTCAATGAGCAGTTCTTC. Translation: CASSQVRAGGLNEQFF.

A few counts support this clonotype. The chain recombines TRBV15 with TRBJ1-2, with D hard to call. The CDR3 has 14 amino acids. CDR1 is LNHNV, CDR2 YYDKDF, per germline (reference sequence). V dropped 1 base and J dropped 5 bases, with 11 bases sitting between them. CDR3 sequence: CATSRVLTDYGYTF. CDR3 DNA: TGTGCCACCAGCAGAGTTTTAACAGATTATGGCTACACCTTC.

For this clonotype: The junction shows a germline mismatch at one end, possibly a read error. The CDR3 DNA is TGTGCCGGCAGCTCCTGGGGGGGGGAGACCCAGTACTTC. It yields the protein CAGSSWGGETQYF. The J gene is TRBJ2-5, the V gene TRBV7-9; 7 nucleotides match TRBD2. Germline V gives CDR1 SEHNR, CDR2 FQNEAQ (reference sequence). The CDR3 totals 13 residues.

The gene calls are TRBV6-5 and TRBJ1-1; 8 bases are a match to TRBD1. The CDR3 spans 16 residues. CDR1 MNHEY and CDR2 SVGAGI come from the germline V gene. V was clipped by 4 bases and J by 1 base; unmatched bases: 8. CDR3 bases: TGTGCCAGCAGTTGGGGGGGGGGGACAGGGAACACTGAAGCTTTCTTT. This codes for CASSWGGGTGNTEAFF.

J is TRBJ2-5 and V is TRBV24-1; D might be TRBD1 (7 bases). Matching the DNA end better, TRBJ2-7 makes the J call doubtful. The germline V gene has CDR1 KGHDR and CDR2 SFDVKD. The CDR3 runs 14 residues. The CDR3 DNA sequence: TGTGCCACCAGTGATTTGTTCAGGGGGGACGAGCAGTACTTC. This codes for CATSDLFRGDEQYF.

V gene TRBV3-1 combines with J gene TRBJ2-1, with 7 nucleotides matching TRBD1. The V gene end was trimmed by 4 bases and the J gene end by 6 bases; junction bases not matched to a gene: 9. This CDR3 comprises 15 residues. Germline CDR1 and CDR2: LGHDT and YNNKEL (reference sequence). The CDR3 spells CASSLRQGLGNEQFF. Written as DNA, the CDR3 is TGTGCCAGCAGCCTTCGACAGGGTTTAGGCAATGAGCAGTTCTTC.

V and J are TRBV20-1 and TRBJ2-1; no clear D. The V gene's germline CDR1 is DFQATT and CDR2 SNEGSKA (reference sequence). This CDR3 is 11 amino acids long. V gave up 3 bases and J gave up 12 bases, with 12 bases separating them. CDR3 amino acids: CSASSGSGQFF. In DNA form, the CDR3 reads TGCAGTGCTAGCTCCGGGTCGGGGCAGTTCTTC.

The chain joins TRBV5-1 to TRBJ2-1; D tentatively fits TRBD1 or TRBD2 (6 bases each). The DNA end is a closer match to TRBJ2-7, so the J assignment may be wrong. This CDR3 spans 15 amino acids. Germline assignment: CDR1 SGHRS and CDR2 YFSETQ. CDR3: CASSLTQGRHNEQYF. The CDR3 region has the DNA TGCGCCAGCAGCTTGACTCAGGGGAGGCACAATGAGCAGTACTTC.

The genes are TRBV12-5 and TRBJ1-2, with D possibly TRBD1 on 5 matching bases. The CDR3 consists of 17 residues. With 4 bases removed from V and 2 bases from J, the gap between germline ends came to 20 bases. Germline values: CDR1 LGHNT, CDR2 FRNRAP. The CDR3 here is CASGWNLGEQANYGYTF. DNA of the CDR3: TGTGCTAGTGGTTGGAATCTCGGGGAACAGGCAAACTATGGCTACACCTTC.